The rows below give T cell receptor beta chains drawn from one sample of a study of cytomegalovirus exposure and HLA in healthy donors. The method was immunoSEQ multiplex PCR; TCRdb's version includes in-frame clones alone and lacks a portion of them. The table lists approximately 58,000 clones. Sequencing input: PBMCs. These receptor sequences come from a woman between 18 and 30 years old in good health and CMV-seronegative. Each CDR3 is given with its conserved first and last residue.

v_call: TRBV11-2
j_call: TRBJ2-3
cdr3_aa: CASSSRPWALTDTQYF

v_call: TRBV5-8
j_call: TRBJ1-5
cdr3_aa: CASSLAGQGAQPQHF

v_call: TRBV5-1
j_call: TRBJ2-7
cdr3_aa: CASSSSVSYEQYF

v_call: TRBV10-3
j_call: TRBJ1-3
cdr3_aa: CAISDGSSGNTIYF

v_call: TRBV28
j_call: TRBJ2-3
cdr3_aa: CASSFATSGVRHDTQYF

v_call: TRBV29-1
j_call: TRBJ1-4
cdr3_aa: CSVAPGTDNEKLFF

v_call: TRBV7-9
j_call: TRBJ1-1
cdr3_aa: CASSSRTGGSEAFF

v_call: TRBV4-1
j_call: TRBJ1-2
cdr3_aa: CASSQDANHFSGTYGYTF

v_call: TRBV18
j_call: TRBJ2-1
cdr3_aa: CASSPAGVRGNEQFF

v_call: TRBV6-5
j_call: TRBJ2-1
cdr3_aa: CASSYGLNDNEQFF

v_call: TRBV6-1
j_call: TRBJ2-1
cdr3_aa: CASRIAGVLNEQFF

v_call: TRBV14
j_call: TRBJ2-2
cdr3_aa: CASSWGVGPEELFF

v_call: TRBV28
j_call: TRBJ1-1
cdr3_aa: CASSPGGMNTEAFF

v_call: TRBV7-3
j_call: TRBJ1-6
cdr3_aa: CASSLGGDNTPLHF

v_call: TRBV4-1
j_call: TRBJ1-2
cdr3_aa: CASSHRDTRYGYTF

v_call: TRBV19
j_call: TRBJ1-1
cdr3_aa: CASSSRTGYGTEAFF

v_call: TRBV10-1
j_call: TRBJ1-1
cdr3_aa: CASSDGGGTEAFF

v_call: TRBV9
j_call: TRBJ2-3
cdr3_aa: CASSSGLAGALSTDTQYF

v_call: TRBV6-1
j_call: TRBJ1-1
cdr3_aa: CASSGDRLNTEAFF

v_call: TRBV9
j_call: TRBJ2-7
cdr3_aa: CASSVAGAYEQYF

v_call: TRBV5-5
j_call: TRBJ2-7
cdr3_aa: CASSLAPSLRDEQYF

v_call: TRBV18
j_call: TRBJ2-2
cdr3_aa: CASSPSQRGTGELFF

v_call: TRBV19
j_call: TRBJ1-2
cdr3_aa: CASSIVGEGNYGYTF

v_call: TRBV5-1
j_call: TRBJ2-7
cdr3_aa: CASSLAGRLEQYF

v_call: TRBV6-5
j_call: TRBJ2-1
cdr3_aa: CASSGGALSYNEQFF

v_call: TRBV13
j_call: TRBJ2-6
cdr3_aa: CASSAGAGANVLTF

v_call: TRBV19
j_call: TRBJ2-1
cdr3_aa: CASSIIRGFYNEQFF

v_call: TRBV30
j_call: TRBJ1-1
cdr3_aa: CAWSAAVTTEAFF

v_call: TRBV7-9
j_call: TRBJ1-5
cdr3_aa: CASSPAGGNQPQHF

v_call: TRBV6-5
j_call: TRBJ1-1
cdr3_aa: CASSSFTGDTEAFF

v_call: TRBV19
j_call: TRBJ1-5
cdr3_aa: CASSTSEVNQPQHF

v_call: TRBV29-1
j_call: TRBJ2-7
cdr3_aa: CSVVTGDMGQYF

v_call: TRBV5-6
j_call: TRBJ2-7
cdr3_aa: CASSRERTGGAYEQYF

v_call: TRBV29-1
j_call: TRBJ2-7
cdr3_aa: CSVGGGAYEQYF

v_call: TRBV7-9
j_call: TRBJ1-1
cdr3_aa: CAARVGEGSTEAFF

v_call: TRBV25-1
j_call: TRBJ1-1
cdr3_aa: CASSEWSASGNTEAFF

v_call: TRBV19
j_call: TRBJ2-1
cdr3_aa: CASSIALLAGDYNEQFF

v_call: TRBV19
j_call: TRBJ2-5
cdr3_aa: CASSIGTRGAQETQYF

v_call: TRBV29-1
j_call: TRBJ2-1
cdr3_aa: CSALLREGSYNEQFF

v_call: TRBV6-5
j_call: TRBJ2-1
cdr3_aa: CASSPPPSGGSEQFF

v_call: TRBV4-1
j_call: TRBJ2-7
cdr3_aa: CASSQGEGGEQYF

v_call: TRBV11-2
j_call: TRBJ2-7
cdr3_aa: CASSAQGEHEQYF

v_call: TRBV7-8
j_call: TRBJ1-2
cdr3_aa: CASSLDESNYGYTF

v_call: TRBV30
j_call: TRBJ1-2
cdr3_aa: CAWSKGLSDGYTF

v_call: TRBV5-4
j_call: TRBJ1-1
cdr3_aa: CASSLTGADTEAFF